The 29 T cell receptor beta chains given below trace back to one sample, sequenced in a study of CD8 T cells in ankylosing spondylitis. TCRdb ran MiXCR on the 5' RACE reads and lists one entry per CDR3 protein. Seen here are about 440,000 distinct CDR3 sequences, 15% to 20% observed once, and the top ten hold approximately 0.97%. These TCRs' antigens remain unknown. Points from the study as a whole: What seemed typical of ankylosing spondylitis blood was a TCR beta motif built from several highly homologous variants.

The sequencing input was blood, either unsorted or a sorted T cell fraction (not recorded which). The origin of the receptors is a male donor with ankylosing spondylitis.

The chain has TRBV4-1 and TRBJ1-2; D ambiguous. Germline V CDR1 and CDR2: MGHRA, YSYEKL. The V and J ends lost 3 bases and 0 bases respectively, with 8 bases between them. The CDR3 contains 14 residues. CDR3 DNA: TGCGCCAGCAGCCACGACAACCCTAACTATGGCTACACCTTC. It translates to CASSHDNPNYGYTF.

In this sample, this clonotype turned up a few times. V is TRBV30 and J is TRBJ1-2; 7 positions match TRBD1. V was pared by 2 bases and J by 2 bases, with 5 bases of the junction left unmatched. The CDR3 runs 14 residues. CDR1 GTSNPN and CDR2 SVGIG come from the germline V gene (reference sequence). The chain's CDR3 is CAWSFPDRNYGYTF. CDR3 in DNA: TGTGCCTGGAGTTTTCCGGACAGGAACTATGGCTACACCTTC.

This clonotype has more than one count but fewer than ten. The rearrangement uses TRBV20-1 and TRBJ1-1; TRBD1 agrees at 7 bases. Germline lookup yields CDR1 DFQATT and CDR2 SNEGSKA (reference sequence). The CDR3 consists of 12 residues. For the CDR3, the DNA is TGCAGGGGGGGGACAGCGAACACTGAAGCTTTCTTT. Translating it yields CRGGTANTEAFF.

This clonotype was recorded a few times. The CDR3 spells CASSLLGGYPYEQYF. The CDR3, as DNA: TGCGCCAGCAGCTTGTTGGGAGGGTATCCCTACGAGCAGTACTTC. The V gene is TRBV5-1, the J gene TRBJ2-7, with TRBD2 matching 7 bases. The V gene end was trimmed by 1 base and the J gene end by 2 bases; junction bases not matched to a gene: 6. This CDR3 has 15 residues. Looked up from germline, CDR1 is SGHRS and CDR2 is YFSETQ.

The J gene is TRBJ1-1, the V gene TRBV5-1; D uncertain. Germline CDR1 and CDR2: SGHRS and YFSETQ. Trimming shortened V by 0 bases and J by 0 bases, and 9 bases separated the two germline ends. The CDR3 is 15 amino acids. CDR3 region: CASSLGASLNTEAFF. The DNA for the CDR3 is TGCGCCAGCAGCTTGGGGGCCAGCTTGAACACTGAAGCTTTCTTT.

The V and J genes are TRBV18 and TRBJ1-4; D is unresolved. This CDR3 spans 16 amino acids. V lost 1 base to trimming and J lost 0 bases, with 9 bases between them. CDR1 KGHSH and CDR2 LQKENI come from the germline V gene. CDR3 DNA: TGTGCCAGCTCACCACAACCCAGCTCAACTAATGAAAAACTGTTTTTT. Translating it yields CASSPQPSSTNEKLFF. Combining the CDR3 with reference TRBV18 and TRBJ1-4 gives the whole variable domain NAGVMQNPRHLVRRRGQEARLRCSPMKGHSHVYWYRQLPEEGLKFMVYLQKENIIDESGMPKERFSAEFPKEGPSILRIQQVVRGDSAAYFCASSPQPSSTNEKLFFGSGTQLSVL.

In this sample, this clonotype turned up a few times. The chain is built from TRBV4-1 and TRBJ2-7; D tentatively reads TRBD1 or TRBD2 (6 bases each). The CDR3 is 16 amino acids. Germline lookup yields CDR1 MGHRA and CDR2 YSYEKL. Deletions cut 0 bases from V and 5 bases from J, with 17 bases between. In nucleotides, the CDR3 is TGCGCCAGCAGCCAAGACAGACGGACAGCGGGCGACGAGCAGTACTTC. This translates into CASSQDRRTAGDEQYF.

In this sample, this clonotype turned up a few times. The J gene is TRBJ2-1, the V gene TRBV19; no reliable D call. Germline V gene lookup returns CDR1 LNHDA and CDR2 SQIVND (reference sequence). The ends were cut back, 3 bases at V and 0 bases at J, with 15 bases in the middle. The length of the CDR3 is 17 residues. The CDR3 DNA sequence: TGTGCCAGTAGTATTCGGTACGGACCAAGCTCCTACAATGAGCAGTTCTTC. Its translation is CASSIRYGPSSYNEQFF.

This rearrangement joins TRBV28 to TRBJ2-1, with D unresolved. Trimming cost V 8 bases and J 10 bases, with 21 bases left between them. The germline V gene encodes CDR1 MDHEN and CDR2 SYDVKM. The CDR3 contains 14 residues. The CDR3 DNA reads as TGTGCCAGCCTAAAAAACTTGGGCCGTGGGGAGCAGTTCTTC. This translates into CASLKNLGRGEQFF.

The chain employs TRBV25-1 and TRBJ2-4; the match to TRBD1 covers 8 bases. V lost 6 bases to trimming and J lost 9 bases; unmatched junction nucleotides: 16. The CDR3 has 16 amino acids. Germline assignment: CDR1 MGHDK and CDR2 SYGVNS. CDR3 nucleotide sequence: TGTGCCAGCAGGGGTCGGAGATCAGGGGGCGCAGGCATTCAGTACTTC. It is translated as CASRGRRSGGAGIQYF.

The chain employs TRBV5-1 and TRBJ2-1; D gene ambiguous. CDR3 length: 15 residues. Germline CDR1 reads SGHRS; CDR2 reads YFSETQ. The germline V and J ends were trimmed by 7 bases and 5 bases, with 19 bases remaining between them. The CDR3 is CASGPGPANNNEQFF. DNA for the CDR3: TGCGCCAGCGGCCCCGGGCCGGCTAACAACAATGAGCAGTTCTTC.

This clonotype came up many times. The chain recombines TRBV29-1 with TRBJ2-1; TRBD1 might be the D (6 bases). CDR3 length: 13 residues. The ends were cut back, 2 bases at V and 7 bases at J, with 12 bases in the middle. Germline V CDR1 and CDR2: SQVTM, ANQGSEA. CDR3 region: CSVEKGVTNEQFF. CDR3 nucleotides: TGCAGCGTTGAAAAGGGGGTTACGAATGAGCAGTTCTTC.

This clonotype has a handful of counts. This chain links TRBV9 with TRBJ2-1; a weak D match, TRBD1 (6 bases). CDR1 is SGDLS, CDR2 YYNGEE, per germline. V was pared by 0 bases and J by 6 bases, with 13 bases between. This CDR3 region has 15 residues. CDR3 nucleotides: TGTGCCAGCAGCGTAGGTCTGGGGGCGGTCAATGAGCAGTTCTTC. Translating it yields CASSVGLGAVNEQFF.

The chain is built from TRBV20-1 and TRBJ2-2; tentatively, D is TRBD2 (6 bases). Trimming pared 7 bases from V and 0 bases from J, leaving 12 bases between. Germline CDR1 DFQATT, CDR2 SNEGSKA (reference sequence). The length of the CDR3 is 14 residues. CDR3 bases: TGCAGTGTTGCACCTAGCGCGAACACCGGGGAGCTGTTTTTT. Translating gives CSVAPSANTGELFF.

This sequence joins TRBV6-2 or TRBV6-3 and TRBJ2-1; a weak D match, TRBD2 (6 bases). This CDR3 comprises 14 residues. The germline V gene encodes CDR1 MNHEY and CDR2 SVGEGT. V was clipped by 2 bases and J by 15 bases, with 20 bases between them. In DNA form, the CDR3 reads TGTGCCAGCAGTTACGGGGGGAGCGACACCCGTCCGTTCTTC. This translates into CASSYGGSDTRPFF.

There are a few counts of this clonotype. The chain carries TRBV5-1 and TRBJ1-4; D not certain. The length of the CDR3 is 14 residues. The germline gives CDR1 SGHRS, CDR2 YFSETQ. Between the trimmed V and J ends, which lost 0 bases and 8 bases, there was a span of 11 bases. CDR3 DNA: TGCGCCAGCAGCTTGGCCGGTGGGCACGAAAAACTGTTTTTT. This translates into CASSLAGGHEKLFF.

V and J are TRBV5-1 and TRBJ2-4, with D unresolved. Germline CDR1 reads SGHRS; CDR2 reads YFSETQ. V lost 0 bases and J 4 bases, leaving 8 bases between the germline ends. The CDR3 loop spans 14 amino acids. The CDR3 is CASSLEDPKNIQYF. In DNA, the CDR3 is TGCGCCAGCAGCTTGGAGGACCCTAAAAACATTCAGTACTTC.

The table lists this clonotype with a count of one. This chain connects TRBV6-4 to TRBJ2-1; 15 nucleotides align to TRBD2. The J segment lost 3 bases and the V segment lost 1 base, leaving 7 bases of the junction unmatched. This CDR3 has 19 residues. The germline gives CDR1 MRHNA, CDR2 SNTAGT. As DNA, the CDR3 is TGTGCCAGCAGTGACTTCGGACTAGCGGGGGGGCGGTGCTACAATGAGCAGTTCTTC. Residues: CASSDFGLAGGRCYNEQFF.

This clonotype was recorded many times. V usage is TRBV5-1 and J usage is TRBJ2-3; no clear D gene. Germline V gene sequence: CDR1 SGHRS, CDR2 YFSETQ. Deletions cut 1 base from V and 0 bases from J, with 18 bases between. There are 18 residues in the CDR3. The CDR3: CASSLNRRTLTSTDTQYF. The CDR3 nucleotides read TGCGCCAGCAGCTTGAACCGAAGAACATTAACTAGCACAGATACGCAGTATTTT.

CDR3 nucleotide sequence: TGTGCCAGCAGCTTGGCCGATCAGCAGGGTCGGCAGCCCCAGCATTTT. Protein sequence: CASSLADQQGRQPQHF. This rearrangement joins TRBV5-5 to TRBJ1-5; D is perhaps TRBD1 (5 bases). The V gene's germline CDR1 is SGHKS and CDR2 YYEKEE (reference sequence). The CDR3 is 16 residues long. V was shortened by 0 bases and J by 7 bases, with 17 bases between the two germline ends.

This clonotype has ten or more counts. This chain links TRBV20-1 with TRBJ2-2; D gene uncertain. The CDR3 is made up of 13 amino acids. The V end was cut by 1 base, the J end by 5 bases, with 8 bases between. The germline V gene encodes CDR1 DFQATT and CDR2 SNEGSKA (reference sequence). CDR3 sequence reads: CSARGPVTGELFF. Here the CDR3 DNA reads TGCAGTGCTAGAGGGCCCGTGACCGGGGAGCTGTTTTTT.

The V gene is TRBV10-1, the J gene TRBJ2-1; no firm D call. CDR3 size: 13 residues. The V and J ends lost 0 bases and 7 bases respectively, with 7 bases between them. CDR1 is WNHNN and CDR2 is SYGVQD in the germline V gene (reference sequence). The CDR3 DNA reads as TGCGCCAGCAGTGAGTCGGGGAAGAATGAGCAGTTCTTC. Protein sequence: CASSESGKNEQFF.

This clonotype came up a few times. V and J are TRBV12-3 or TRBV12-4 and TRBJ1-1; D is possibly TRBD1 (5 bases). V gave up 6 bases and J gave up 0 bases, with 20 bases separating them. The CDR3 consists of 17 residues. As DNA, the CDR3 is TGTGCCAGCAGCCGACGGGGGGGTGCTCTCATGAACACTGAAGCTTTCTTT. Protein sequence: CASSRRGGALMNTEAFF.

In this sample, this clonotype turned up many times. The gene calls are TRBV5-1 and TRBJ1-1; maybe TRBD1 (5 bases). Germline CDR1 is SGHRS and CDR2 is YFSETQ. V lost 5 bases and J 5 bases, leaving 19 bases between the germline ends. The CDR3 consists of 15 residues. The CDR3 region is CASSGDPGVVTEAFF. The DNA for the CDR3 is TGCGCCAGCAGTGGGGACCCCGGGGTAGTTACTGAAGCTTTCTTT. The full variable domain, with the rest looked up from reference TRBV5-1 and TRBJ1-1, is KAGVTQTPRYLIKTRGQQVTLSCSPISGHRSVSWYQQTPGQGLQFLFEYFSETQRNKGNFPGRFSGRQFSNSRSEMNVSTLELGDSALYLCASSGDPGVVTEAFFGQGTRLTVV.

This clonotype came up a few times. This CDR3 reads CASSSPGTHFNYGYTF. CDR3 nucleotide sequence: TGTGCCAGCAGTTCCCCCGGGACTCATTTTAACTATGGCTACACCTTC. This rearrangement joins TRBV28 to TRBJ1-2; D possibly corresponds to TRBD1 (5 bases). V was cut by 4 bases and J by 1 base, with 16 bases left in between. This CDR3 region has 16 residues. Looked up from germline, CDR1 is MDHEN and CDR2 is SYDVKM.

This sequence joins TRBV25-1 and TRBJ1-5; D gene ambiguous. Germline V gives CDR1 MGHDK, CDR2 SYGVNS. Trimming pared 6 bases from V and 3 bases from J, leaving 12 bases between. The CDR3 totals 14 residues. DNA of the CDR3: TGTGCCAGCAGGAGGGCGGGGAACAATCAGCCCCAGCATTTT. This gives the protein CASRRAGNNQPQHF.

This clonotype was picked up many times. The V call is TRBV7-9, the J call TRBJ1-3; unclear D gene. There are 11 residues in the CDR3. V was clipped by 5 bases and J by 9 bases, with 8 bases between them. Germline loops: CDR1 SEHNR, CDR2 FQNEAQ (reference sequence). The CDR3 is CASSREGTIYF. The CDR3 bases are TGTGCCAGCAGCCGCGAGGGCACCATATATTTT.

This chain uses TRBV29-1 with TRBJ2-3; D unclear. This CDR3 region has 13 residues. Deletions cut 4 bases from V and 4 bases from J, with 12 bases between. Germline-derived CDR1 and CDR2 are SQVTM and ANQGSEA. CDR3 amino acids: CSVAGGVADTQYF. DNA of the CDR3: TGCAGCGTTGCGGGCGGTGTGGCAGATACGCAGTATTTT.

At least ten counts were recorded for this clonotype. The V and J genes are TRBV6-1 and TRBJ1-1; D unclear. Per the germline V gene, CDR1 is MNHNS and CDR2 is SASEGT. This CDR3 has 14 amino acids. The germline V and J ends were trimmed by 6 bases and 1 base, with 12 bases remaining between them. CDR3 coding DNA: TGTGCCAGCAGGGCCCCAACCAAGAACACTGAAGCTTTCTTT. Its protein is CASRAPTKNTEAFF.